These 23 T cell receptor beta chains were all obtained from the same sample, sequenced in a study of neoadjuvant anti-PD-1 for oral cavity cancer. Profiled with immunoSEQ multiplex PCR; TCRdb holds only in-frame clones, not every one. The repertoire holds 14,000 to 15,000 clones, with 35% to 50% as singletons. As for time point: after neoadjuvant nivolumab, at surgical resection. Sample: tumor tissue, taken after nivolumab (anti-PD-1) treatment. The receptors originated from a person aged 35 to 85 with oral cavity squamous cell carcinoma.

The chain is built from TRBV12-5 and TRBJ2-5; TRBD2 agrees at 13 bases. The CDR3 sequence is 16 residues long. J gave up 5 bases and V 7 bases, and 10 bases lay outside the gene matches. The germline CDR1 and CDR2 sequences are LGHNT and FRNRAP. In nucleotides, the CDR3 is TGTGCTAGTGCCTCTGGGACTAGCGGGGTCAGGGAGACCCAGTACTTC. Translation: CASASGTSGVRETQYF.

In its sample, this clone is medium-sized. This rearrangement joins TRBV2 to TRBJ1-1; no reliable D call. The germline V and J ends were trimmed by 6 bases and 1 base, with 9 bases remaining between them. The CDR3 has 13 residues. CDR1 and CDR2 from the germline V gene are SNHLY and FYNNEI. The CDR3 loop reads CASRAQWNTEAFF. The CDR3 DNA reads as TGTGCCAGCAGAGCACAGTGGAACACTGAAGCTTTCTTT.

The chain combines TRBV7-2 with TRBJ1-6; D is perhaps TRBD1 (5 bases). Trimming removed 1 base from V and 5 bases from J, with 12 bases in between. The CDR3 sequence is 16 residues long. Per germline, CDR1 SGHTA and CDR2 FQGNSA. The CDR3 coding sequence is TGTGCCAGCAGCTTAGAGCCGGGACCCAATAATTCACCCCTCCACTTT. Its protein is CASSLEPGPNNSPLHF.

This clone counts as medium-sized. V and J are TRBV10-2 and TRBJ1-2, with a tentative D call TRBD1 (5 bases). The germline V and J ends were trimmed by 3 bases and 6 bases, with 8 bases remaining between them. Germline V gene data show CDR1 as WSHSY and CDR2 as SAAADI. The CDR3 contains 12 residues. CDR3: CASSEGVHGYTF. CDR3 coding DNA: TGCGCCAGCAGTGAAGGGGTCCATGGCTACACCTTC.

This clone was found a few times. The V call is TRBV6-1, the J call TRBJ1-3; no reliable D call. Between the trimmed V and J ends, which lost 1 base and 16 bases, there was a span of 11 bases. The CDR3 sequence is 11 residues long. Germline CDR1 MNHNS, CDR2 SASEGT. The CDR3: CASSEGASRYF. CDR3 coding DNA: TGTGCCAGCAGTGAAGGGGCGAGCCGTTATTTT.

This clone rates as medium-sized. The chain links TRBV10-3 to TRBJ1-6, with TRBD1 matching 10 bases. The germline V gene has CDR1 ENHRY and CDR2 SYGVKD. J was trimmed by 9 bases and V by 4 bases; bases with no gene match: 6. The CDR3 has 15 amino acids. CDR3 amino acids: CAISGGTGEGSPLHF. The CDR3 nucleotides are TGTGCCATCAGTGGAGGGACAGGGGAGGGTTCACCCCTCCACTTT.

The genes are TRBV5-6 and TRBJ1-6; TRBD1 aligns across 7 bases. CDR3 length equals 15 residues. From germline, CDR1 is SGHDT and CDR2 YYEEEE. J lost 7 bases, V lost 0 bases, and 4 bases had no gene match. CDR3 sequence: CASSLAAGGNSPLHF. In DNA form, the CDR3 reads TGTGCCAGCAGCTTGGCCGCAGGGGGGAATTCACCCCTCCACTTT. The whole variable domain, filled in from reference TRBV5-6 and TRBJ1-6, reads DAGVTQSPTHLIKTRGQQVTLRCSPKSGHDTVSWYQQALGQGPQFIFQYYEEEERQRGNFPDRFSGHQFPNYSSELNVNALLLGDSALYLCASSLAAGGNSPLHFGNGTRLTVT.

This clone was counted only a few times. The CDR3 is CASSPRDRSYEQYF. CDR3 bases: TGTGCCAGTAGTCCCCGGGACAGGTCCTACGAGCAGTACTTC. The chain uses TRBV19 and TRBJ2-7, with 8 bases lining up with TRBD1. CDR3 length: 14 residues. From germline, CDR1 is LNHDA and CDR2 SQIVND (reference sequence). Trimming removed 5 bases from V and 1 base from J; junction bases left unmatched: 4.

This sequence joins TRBV6-1 and TRBJ2-2; the D gene is possibly TRBD1 (5 bases). The CDR3 contains 16 residues. Between the trimmed V and J ends, which lost 4 bases and 2 bases, there was a span of 14 bases. Per the germline V gene, CDR1 is MNHNS and CDR2 is SASEGT. CDR3 sequence: CASSATRQRNTGELFF. CDR3 sequence (DNA): TGTGCCAGCAGTGCCACCCGACAGAGAAACACCGGGGAGCTGTTTTTT.

The chain is built from TRBV5-1 and TRBJ2-5; 7 bases are a match to TRBD1. CDR3 length: 14 amino acids. With 4 bases clipped from V and 2 bases from J, the junction kept 5 bases outside the gene matches. CDR1 SGHRS and CDR2 YFSETQ come from the germline V gene. In DNA, the CDR3 is TGCGCCAGCAGCCAGGGACAGCCACAAGAGACCCAGTACTTC. Amino acids: CASSQGQPQETQYF.

The J gene is TRBJ2-3, the V gene TRBV11-2; D is uncertain. In germline, CDR1 is SGHAT, CDR2 FQNNGV. V lost 5 bases and J 6 bases, leaving 15 bases between the germline ends. The CDR3 runs to 14 residues. As DNA, the CDR3 is TGTGCCAGCAGCAGAGTCCCAACCTCCGATACGCAGTATTTT. It translates to CASSRVPTSDTQYF.

There are a few counts of this clone. The V gene is TRBV6-6, the J gene TRBJ2-2, with a tentative D call TRBD2 (6 bases). The germline V gene has CDR1 MNHNY and CDR2 SVGAGI (reference sequence). The CDR3 has 14 residues. V dropped 0 bases and J dropped 7 bases, with 9 bases sitting between them. The CDR3: CASSYSRGGGELFF. CDR3 in DNA: TGTGCCAGCAGTTACTCGAGGGGAGGCGGGGAGCTGTTTTTT.

The sample holds a few counts of this clone. The chain carries TRBV20-1 and TRBJ1-2, with D possibly TRBD1 on 5 matching bases. Germline loops: CDR1 DFQATT, CDR2 SNEGSKA (reference sequence). Deletions cut 6 bases from V and 7 bases from J, with 12 bases between. The CDR3 is made up of 11 amino acids. The CDR3 spells CSAQLGGGYTF. The CDR3 DNA reads TGCAGTGCCCAACTGGGGGGTGGCTACACCTTC.

CDR3: CATTGGYETQYF. The CDR3, as DNA: TGTGCCACCACAGGGGGGTATGAGACCCAGTACTTC. This chain links TRBV15 with TRBJ2-5, with D possibly being TRBD1 (7 bases). V was cut by 7 bases and J by 5 bases, with 11 bases left in between. CDR1 and CDR2 (germline): LNHNV, YYDKDF (reference sequence). The CDR3 has 12 amino acids.

The rearrangement uses TRBV6-1 and TRBJ1-3; possibly TRBD1 for D (6 bases). V lost 7 bases to trimming and J lost 8 bases, with 18 bases between them. CDR1 is MNHNS, CDR2 SASEGT, per germline. The CDR3 length is 14 residues. The CDR3 loop reads CASIMFQGTDTIYF. The CDR3 nucleotides read TGTGCCAGCATTATGTTCCAGGGGACGGACACCATATATTTT.

By its share, this clone is medium-sized. The V gene is TRBV7-9, the J gene TRBJ1-4, with a possible D match to TRBD1 (6 bases). The CDR3 loop spans 15 amino acids. Trimming took off 7 bases at V and 5 bases at J, with 17 bases between the two ends. Looked up from germline, CDR1 is SEHNR and CDR2 is FQNEAQ (reference sequence). The CDR3 is CASTKIQGGNEKLFF. The CDR3 DNA reads TGTGCCAGCACCAAAATACAGGGCGGGAATGAAAAACTGTTTTTT.

This clone has only a few counts. This chain uses TRBV6-1 with TRBJ1-2; D remains ambiguous. The CDR3 consists of 13 residues. Germline V gives CDR1 MNHNS, CDR2 SASEGT. Trimming stripped 1 base from V and 4 bases from J, with 7 bases between. CDR3 region: CASSEDRPYGYTF. The DNA of the CDR3 is TGTGCCAGCAGTGAAGATAGGCCCTATGGCTACACCTTC.

The V gene is TRBV7-6, the J gene TRBJ1-3; D gene ambiguous. The CDR3 is made up of 16 amino acids. V gave up 1 base and J gave up 1 base, with 11 bases separating them. In germline, CDR1 is SGHVS, CDR2 FNYEAQ. The CDR3 coding sequence is TGTGCCAGCAGCTTAGACATTACATCTTCTGGAAACACCATATATTTT. It encodes CASSLDITSSGNTIYF.

In its sample, this clone was seen many times. The chain couples TRBV7-6 to TRBJ2-3, with D possibly being TRBD2 (6 bases). The CDR3 has 16 amino acids. V was shortened by 0 bases and J by 5 bases, with 15 bases between the two germline ends. The V gene's germline CDR1 is SGHVS and CDR2 FNYEAQ. CDR3 in DNA: TGTGCCAGCAGCTTAGCGTGGCACAACGGGGGAGATACGCAGTATTTT. Encoded protein: CASSLAWHNGGDTQYF.

V is TRBV5-6 and J is TRBJ1-2, with 8 bases identical to TRBD1. The CDR3 has 14 residues. The germline V gene has CDR1 SGHDT and CDR2 YYEEEE. The V segment lost 4 bases and the J segment 6 bases; nucleotides outside the gene matches: 8. CDR3 DNA sequence: TGTGCCAGCAGCGAATGGACAGGGCTCGATGGCTACACCTTC. It specifies CASSEWTGLDGYTF.

The genes are TRBV7-7 and TRBJ1-1; D gene unclear. Germline V gene sequence: CDR1 SSHAT, CDR2 FNYEAQ (reference sequence). There are 14 residues in the CDR3. Between the trimmed V and J ends, which lost 3 bases and 4 bases, there was a span of 12 bases. CDR3: CASSFSDTTTEAFF. CDR3 DNA: TGTGCCAGCAGCTTCAGTGACACAACCACTGAAGCTTTCTTT.

The chain is built from TRBV2 and TRBJ2-7; D perhaps matches TRBD2 (6 bases). The germline V gene encodes CDR1 SNHLY and CDR2 FYNNEI. With 4 bases removed from V and 5 bases from J, the gap between germline ends came to 18 bases. The CDR3 is 15 amino acids. CDR3 in amino acids: CASSGTGVRANEQYF. For the CDR3, the DNA is TGTGCCAGCAGTGGAACGGGGGTCCGCGCCAACGAGCAGTACTTC.

This clone was observed a handful of times. The rearrangement joins TRBV19 to TRBJ2-5; TRBD2 agrees at 11 bases. CDR1 and CDR2 (germline): LNHDA, SQIVND (reference sequence). This CDR3 is 15 amino acids long. V lost 1 base and J lost 2; bases outside the gene matches: 0. The CDR3 loop reads CASSIGTSGQETQYF. CDR3 in DNA: TGTGCCAGTAGTATAGGGACTAGCGGGCAAGAGACCCAGTACTTC.